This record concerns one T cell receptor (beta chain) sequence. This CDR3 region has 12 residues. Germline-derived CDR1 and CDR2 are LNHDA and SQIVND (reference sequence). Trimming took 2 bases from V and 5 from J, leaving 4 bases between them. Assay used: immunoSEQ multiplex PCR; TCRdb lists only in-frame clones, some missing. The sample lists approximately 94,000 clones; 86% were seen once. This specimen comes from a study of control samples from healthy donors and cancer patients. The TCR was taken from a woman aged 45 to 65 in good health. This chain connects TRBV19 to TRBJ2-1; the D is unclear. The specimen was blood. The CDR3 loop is CASSINHNEQFF. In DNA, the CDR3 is TGTGCCAGTAGTATAAACCACAATGAGCAGTTCTTC.